What follows are 32 T cell receptor beta chains derived from one specimen sequenced in a study of radiotherapy plus CTLA-4 blockade in lung cancer. TCRdb's copy holds only in-frame clones and misses some; the assay was immunoSEQ multiplex PCR. The table has some 70,000 clones, about 80% seen once; the top ten hold less than 5%. Sequencing used peripheral blood, obtained from a patient treated with radiotherapy plus ipilimumab. These receptors were taken from a human donor with non-small cell lung cancer who had a partial response to radiotherapy plus ipilimumab.

This sequence joins TRBV7-3 and TRBJ1-1; D gene uncertain. This CDR3 has 14 amino acids. CDR1 and CDR2 from the germline V gene are SGHTA and FQGTGA. The V end was cut by 1 base, the J end by 1 base, with 7 bases between. This CDR3 reads CASSLSRSNTEAFF. The CDR3 DNA reads as TGTGCCAGCAGCTTAAGTAGATCGAACACTGAAGCTTTCTTT.

Worth noting for this clone: The same CDR3 is also encoded by other DNA sequences in this sample. This chain uses TRBV27 with TRBJ2-7; 7 nucleotides agree with TRBD1. This CDR3 comprises 14 residues. V lost 3 bases, J lost 3 bases, and 5 bases stayed unmatched. CDR1 is MNHEY and CDR2 is SMNVEV in the germline V gene (reference sequence). In DNA, the CDR3 is TGTGCCAGCAGTTTGGGACAGTTCATCTACGAGCAGTACTTC. Its translation: CASSLGQFIYEQYF.

The chain recombines TRBV28 with TRBJ1-2; D is ambiguous. CDR3 size: 13 residues. Germline V gives CDR1 MDHEN, CDR2 SYDVKM. V dropped 5 bases and J dropped 5 bases, with 12 bases sitting between them. CDR3 protein: CASSPGMGYGYTF. The CDR3 coding sequence is TGTGCCAGCAGTCCCGGGATGGGGTATGGCTACACCTTC.

The rearrangement uses TRBV19 and TRBJ1-5; 10 nucleotides line up with TRBD1. Germline V lookup: CDR1 LNHDA, CDR2 SQIVND (reference sequence). V was clipped by 3 bases and J by 0 bases; unmatched bases: 11. This CDR3 spans 19 amino acids. The CDR3 DNA follows: TGTGCCAGTAGTATCGCTGGACGGGACAGGGGATATAGCAATCAGCCCCAGCATTTT. It translates to CASSIAGRDRGYSNQPQHF.

This clone was found a few times. The chain is built from TRBV5-6 and TRBJ2-7; 7 bases agree with TRBD2. CDR1 is SGHDT, CDR2 YYEEEE, per germline. V shed 0 bases and J 4 bases; nucleotides not matched to a gene: 7. The CDR3 contains 15 residues. CDR3 coding DNA: TGTGCCAGCAGCTTGGGGCGCGGGGGTCGGTACGAGCAGTACTTC. Its protein product is CASSLGRGGRYEQYF. The full variable domain, in which reference TRBV5-6 and TRBJ2-7 provide the parts outside the CDR3, is DAGVTQSPTHLIKTRGQQVTLRCSPKSGHDTVSWYQQALGQGPQFIFQYYEEEERQRGNFPDRFSGHQFPNYSSELNVNALLLGDSALYLCASSLGRGGRYEQYFGPGTRLTVT.

This clone was seen just once. One end of the junction does not line up with germline, which may come from a read error. The gene calls are TRBV7-9 and TRBJ2-1; D might be TRBD2 (6 bases). Germline-derived CDR1 and CDR2 are SEHNR and FQNEAQ (reference sequence). This CDR3 contains 15 residues. The DNA of the CDR3 is TGTGCCAGCAGCTCCCGTGGCCCCTTGACTAGACCCCTTCTCTTC. Its translation is CASSSRGPLTRPLLF.

This CDR3 is CASSFSGMGYNEQFF. In nucleotides, the CDR3 is TGTGCCAGCAGCTTTTCGGGGATGGGTTACAATGAGCAGTTCTTC. The chain has TRBV7-3 and TRBJ2-1; tentatively, D is TRBD2 (5 bases). The V end was cut by 3 bases, the J end by 4 bases, with 13 bases between. Germline-derived CDR1 and CDR2 are SGHTA and FQGTGA. The CDR3 length is 15 residues.

The V gene is TRBV19, the J gene TRBJ1-2; 8 bases agree with TRBD1. Germline assignment: CDR1 LNHDA and CDR2 SQIVND (reference sequence). The CDR3 loop spans 15 amino acids. Trimming removed 5 bases from V and 7 bases from J; junction bases left unmatched: 12. CDR3 nucleotide sequence: TGTGCCAGTAGTCGAATCCCGGGACAGGTCCTTGGCTACACCTTC. Translating it yields CASSRIPGQVLGYTF.

The J gene is TRBJ2-1, the V gene TRBV13, with 9 bases lining up with TRBD2. The V segment lost 7 bases and the J segment 9 bases; nucleotides outside the gene matches: 22. CDR1 and CDR2 (germline): PRHDT, FYEKMQ (reference sequence). This CDR3 is built from 18 residues. CDR3 sequence (DNA): TGTGCCAGCAACACACTCCCAGGTGGCGGGAGGGCGGGAGGTGAGCAGTTCTTC. Protein: CASNTLPGGGRAGGEQFF.

The chain uses TRBV6-5 and TRBJ2-2; D unclear. V was trimmed by 5 bases and J by 4 bases, leaving 14 bases between them. This CDR3 spans 15 amino acids. Germline V CDR1 and CDR2: MNHEY, SVGAGI. CDR3 protein: CASSPPLPRTGELFF. The CDR3 bases are TGTGCCAGCAGTCCACCGTTGCCGCGCACCGGGGAGCTGTTTTTT.

This clone was seen more than once but under ten times. The gene calls are TRBV29-1 and TRBJ2-5, with 10 positions matching TRBD2. V lost 7 bases, J lost 4 bases, and 6 bases stayed unmatched. The CDR3 is made up of 13 amino acids. Germline V gene lookup returns CDR1 SQVTM and CDR2 ANQGSEA. The CDR3: CSAASGRVETQYF. The CDR3 DNA follows: TGCAGCGCCGCTAGCGGGAGAGTAGAGACCCAGTACTTC.

J is TRBJ2-3 and V is TRBV5-1, with a possible D match to TRBD2 (6 bases). The V gene lost 0 bases and the J gene lost 6 bases, with 17 bases spanning the gap. The CDR3 extends over 16 amino acids. The germline CDR1 and CDR2 sequences are SGHRS and YFSETQ. The CDR3 DNA sequence: TGCGCCAGCAGCTTGGCTCCCGCGGGGAATGGGGATACGCAGTATTTT. Encoded protein: CASSLAPAGNGDTQYF.

This clone has just one count. The rearrangement links TRBV28 to TRBJ2-2; TRBD2 agrees at 13 bases. The CDR3 is 17 amino acids. Unmatched junction bases numbered 6, after V lost 3 bases and J lost 5 bases. The V gene's germline CDR1 is MDHEN and CDR2 SYDVKM. Here the CDR3 reads CASSLRVTSGRTGELFF. The CDR3 nucleotides are TGTGCCAGCAGTTTGAGGGTGACTAGCGGGAGGACCGGGGAGCTGTTTTTT.

With respect to this clone: A read error may account for a junction end that differs from germline. CDR3: CASKKQPNIEAFF. CDR3 coding DNA: TGTGCCAGCAAAAAACAGCCGAACATTGAAGCTTTCTTT. The chain couples TRBV2 to TRBJ1-1; D unresolved. The V gene's germline CDR1 is SNHLY and CDR2 FYNNEI. The CDR3 loop spans 13 amino acids.

This chain joins TRBV5-6 and TRBJ2-7; D not resolved. CDR3 length equals 12 residues. V dropped 3 bases and J dropped 2 bases, with 6 bases sitting between them. Germline CDR1 reads SGHDT; CDR2 reads YYEEEE. CDR3 residues: CASSSDTYEQYF. CDR3 nucleotide sequence: TGTGCCAGCAGCTCTGACACCTACGAGCAGTACTTC.

CDR3 in amino acids: CASSSVSGSYNEQFF. CDR3 in DNA: TGTGCCAGCAGTTCGGTAAGCGGGTCCTACAATGAGCAGTTCTTC. The V gene is TRBV6-6, the J gene TRBJ2-1, with D possibly TRBD2 on 6 matching bases. Germline V gives CDR1 MNHNY, CDR2 SVGAGI (reference sequence). V lost 4 bases and J lost 1, with 11 bases in between. This CDR3 has 15 amino acids.

J is TRBJ1-2 and V is TRBV5-8; 7 bases fit TRBD1. The CDR3 runs 14 residues. V was pared by 2 bases and J by 5 bases, with 6 bases of the junction left unmatched. Germline lookup yields CDR1 SGHTS and CDR2 YDEGEE. The CDR3 bases are TGTGCCAGCAGCTTATGGACAGGTGATTATGGCTACACCTTC. This encodes CASSLWTGDYGYTF. The entire variable domain, with the rest obtained from reference TRBV5-8 and TRBJ1-2, is as follows: EAGVTQSPTHLIKTRGQQATLRCSPISGHTSVYWYQQALGLGLQFLLWYDEGEERNRGNFPPRFSGRQFPNYSSELNVNALELEDSALYLCASSLWTGDYGYTFGSGTRLTVV.

This chain joins TRBV19 and TRBJ1-3; 8 nucleotides match TRBD1. Losses at the gene ends were 3 bases for V and 0 bases for J; bases not matched to a gene: 4. Germline V gives CDR1 LNHDA, CDR2 SQIVND (reference sequence). There are 16 residues in the CDR3. The CDR3 bases are TGTGCCAGTAGTATGGGGACAGGCCCCTCTGGAAACACCATATATTTT. This translates into CASSMGTGPSGNTIYF. Using reference TRBV19 and TRBJ1-3 for the parts outside the CDR3, the full variable domain is DGGITQSPKYLFRKEGQNVTLSCEQNLNHDAMYWYRQDPGQGLRLIYYSQIVNDFQKGDIAEGYSVSREKKESFPLTVTSAQKNPTAFYLCASSMGTGPSGNTIYFGEGSWLTVV.

V is TRBV5-6 and J is TRBJ1-2, with 9 bases identical to TRBD1. The CDR3 totals 14 residues. CDR1 is SGHDT and CDR2 is YYEEEE in the germline V gene. Trimming cost V 7 bases and J 5 bases; bases outside gene matches: 9. The CDR3 DNA reads TGTGCCAGCCTTCTACAGGGGGCGTTTTATGGCTACACCTTC. Translated, it gives CASLLQGAFYGYTF.

V and J are TRBV21-1 and TRBJ2-2; the table assigns TRBD2, which was not confirmed against the DNA. TRBV21-1 constitutes a pseudogene. This CDR3 has 17 residues. The CDR3 sequence: CASSWIAGGRGTGELFF. Written as DNA, the CDR3 is TGTGCCAGCAGCTGGATAGCGGGAGGGCGCGGCACCGGGGAGCTGTTTTTT.

The rearrangement uses TRBV28 and TRBJ2-3; 7 nucleotides line up with TRBD2. CDR3 length: 16 residues. The trim removed 3 bases at V and 0 bases at J, leaving 6 bases unmatched. Germline V gene lookup returns CDR1 MDHEN and CDR2 SYDVKM. This CDR3 is CASSLGGGRSTDTQYF. CDR3 DNA sequence: TGTGCCAGCAGTTTGGGGGGGGGTCGAAGCACAGATACGCAGTATTTT.

This rearrangement joins TRBV29-1 to TRBJ2-7; a weak D match, TRBD2 (5 bases). Germline CDR1 and CDR2: SQVTM and ANQGSEA. There are 13 residues in the CDR3. Trimming took off 3 bases at V and 0 bases at J, with 9 bases between the two ends. CDR3 in DNA: TGCAGCGTTGAGTCTAGCAGCTCCTACGAGCAGTACTTC. Translated, it gives CSVESSSSYEQYF.

This clone has just a few counts. V is TRBV19 and J is TRBJ1-5; no firm D call. V gave up 3 bases and J gave up 2 bases, with 11 bases separating them. In germline, CDR1 is LNHDA, CDR2 SQIVND (reference sequence). The CDR3 covers 15 residues. The CDR3 is CASSIPPPGNQPQHF. Here the CDR3 DNA reads TGTGCCAGTAGTATCCCTCCTCCTGGCAATCAGCCCCAGCATTTT.

This clone was recorded only once. This chain joins TRBV4-1 and TRBJ1-2; D is perhaps TRBD1 (6 bases). CDR1 is MGHRA and CDR2 is YSYEKL in the germline V gene. The CDR3 loop spans 16 amino acids. Trimming pared 0 bases from V and 4 bases from J, leaving 15 bases between. The CDR3 loop reads CASSQDKGRGGYGYTF. CDR3 DNA sequence: TGCGCCAGCAGCCAAGACAAGGGGAGAGGGGGCTATGGCTACACCTTC.

The chain couples TRBV19 to TRBJ2-4; the match to TRBD1 covers 10 bases. This CDR3 region has 15 residues. CDR1 is LNHDA and CDR2 is SQIVND in the germline V gene (reference sequence). Unmatched junction bases numbered 13, after V lost 5 bases and J lost 12 bases. CDR3 protein: CASSSRDRGFIGQYF. The CDR3 DNA reads as TGTGCCAGTAGTTCCCGGGACAGGGGATTCATTGGTCAGTACTTC. Variable domain in full (rest from reference TRBV19 and TRBJ2-4): DGGITQSPKYLFRKEGQNVTLSCEQNLNHDAMYWYRQDPGQGLRLIYYSQIVNDFQKGDIAEGYSVSREKKESFPLTVTSAQKNPTAFYLCASSSRDRGFIGQYFGAGTRLSVL.

This chain joins TRBV2 and TRBJ2-3; D uncertain. This CDR3 spans 15 amino acids. Germline CDR1 SNHLY, CDR2 FYNNEI. V lost 8 bases and J lost 2, with 17 bases in between. DNA of the CDR3: TGTGCCAGCCGTCCGACCCCCAGGTCCACAGATACGCAGTATTTT. Residues: CASRPTPRSTDTQYF.

The chain is built from TRBV21-1 and TRBJ2-7; the D call in the table, TRBD2, was not verified against the DNA. TRBV21-1 is annotated as a pseudogene. The CDR3 has 17 amino acids. CDR3 loop: CASSKVGGLADPYEQYF. CDR3 nucleotides: TGTGCCAGCAGCAAAGTAGGGGGACTAGCGGACCCCTACGAGCAGTACTTC.

The genes are TRBV2 and TRBJ1-3; D possibly corresponds to TRBD1 (6 bases). Trimming took 6 bases from V and 1 from J, leaving 19 bases between them. The CDR3 contains 17 residues. Germline CDR1 SNHLY, CDR2 FYNNEI. In nucleotides, the CDR3 is TGTGCCAGCAGCCTGATACGGGGGGCGAGTTCTGGAAACACCATATATTTT. It codes for CASSLIRGASSGNTIYF. The variable domain in full, with the rest retrieved from reference TRBV2 and TRBJ1-3, is EPEVTQTPSHQVTQMGQEVILRCVPISNHLYFYWYRQILGQKVEFLVSFYNNEISEKSEIFDDQFSVERPDGSNFTLKIRSTKLEDSAMYFCASSLIRGASSGNTIYFGEGSWLTVV.

On this clone itself: Other DNA sequences in the same sample also yield this CDR3. This chain joins TRBV2 and TRBJ1-1, with 7 nucleotides matching TRBD1. V was pared by 6 bases and J by 1 base, with 2 bases of the junction left unmatched. CDR1 is SNHLY, CDR2 FYNNEI, per germline. This CDR3 has 13 residues. CDR3 protein: CASSRQGNTEAFF. The CDR3 DNA is TGTGCCAGCAGCCGACAGGGGAACACTGAAGCTTTCTTT.

J is TRBJ1-1 and V is TRBV5-1; D gene ambiguous. This CDR3 comprises 12 residues. Deletions cut 1 base from V and 7 bases from J, with 8 bases between. Germline V gene sequence: CDR1 SGHRS, CDR2 YFSETQ. This CDR3 is CASSLNYGEAFF. The CDR3 nucleotides read TGCGCCAGCAGCTTGAATTACGGTGAAGCTTTCTTT.

On this clone itself: At one end, the junction sequence differs from germline, possibly due to a read error. This CDR3 is also generated by other DNA sequences in the sample. The J gene is TRBJ2-2, the V gene TRBV4-1; 8 bases align to TRBD2. Germline CDR1 and CDR2: MGHRA and YSYEKL. The CDR3 totals 17 residues. CDR3 nucleotide sequence: TGCGCTAGCAGCAAAAAAGGGCTAGCGGGGAACACCGGGGAGCTGTTTTTT. Its translation is CASSKKGLAGNTGELFF.

V is TRBV7-3 and J is TRBJ2-5; a weak D match, TRBD2 (6 bases). The germline V gene encodes CDR1 SGHTA and CDR2 FQGTGA. The length of the CDR3 is 16 residues. V lost 5 bases, J lost 4 bases, and 20 bases lay in between. The DNA of the CDR3 is TGTGCCAGCAGCCCCCGTGGGGCGCTCGGGGGAGAGACCCAGTACTTC. Residues: CASSPRGALGGETQYF.